These 11 T cell receptor beta chains share one sample of origin, sequenced in a study of CD8 T cells in Susac syndrome. RNA was extracted with the RNeasy kit, and a quantity of about 0.45 to 1 ug was reverse transcribed using random hexamers. MiXCR was run by TCRdb on the immunoSEQ multiplex PCR reads, yielding one entry per CDR3 protein. The sample yields over 300,000 distinct CDR3 sequences, 92% seen once. The sequenced sample consisted of CD4+ T cells from PBMCs. The receptors derive from a human donor with multiple sclerosis.

The chain couples TRBV7-9 to TRBJ1-2; 7 positions agree with TRBD1. The CDR3 runs to 14 residues. The germline V gene has CDR1 SEHNR and CDR2 FQNEAQ (reference sequence). Germline trimming cut 5 bases from V and 2 bases from J; bases unmatched to any gene: 5. The chain's CDR3 is CASSRGQRNYGYTF. The CDR3 DNA follows: TGTGCCAGCAGCAGGGGACAGCGAAACTATGGCTACACCTTC.

CDR3 nucleotides: TGTGCCTGGAGTAGACAGGGCGGTCAGCCCCAGCATTTT. It yields the protein CAWSRQGGQPQHF. The chain is built from TRBV30 and TRBJ1-5, with 7 bases fitting TRBD1. Unmatched junction bases numbered 4, after V lost 2 bases and J lost 6 bases. Germline-derived CDR1 and CDR2 are GTSNPN and SVGIG (reference sequence). The CDR3 has 13 amino acids. The full variable domain, rest sourced from reference TRBV30 and TRBJ1-5, is SQTIHQWPATLVQPVGSPLSLECTVEGTSNPNLYWYRQAAGRGLQLLFYSVGIGQISSEVPQNLSASRPQDRQFILSSKKLLLSDSGFYLCAWSRQGGQPQHFGDGTRLSIL.

The CDR3 is CASGTAASTDTQYF. For the CDR3, the DNA is TGTGCCAGCGGGACAGCAGCTAGCACAGATACGCAGTATTTT. The chain joins TRBV3-1 to TRBJ2-3; TRBD1 agrees at 7 bases. The ends lost 8 bases at V and 0 bases at J; junction bases unmatched: 5. CDR3 size: 14 residues. Germline CDR1 reads LGHDT; CDR2 reads YNNKEL (reference sequence).

This chain connects TRBV7-9 to TRBJ1-3; TRBD1 might be the D (5 bases). Trimming stripped 3 bases from V and 4 bases from J, with 16 bases between. CDR1 and CDR2 (germline): SEHNR, FQNEAQ (reference sequence). The CDR3 spans 16 residues. This CDR3 reads CASSFSAPTAGNTIYF. The CDR3 DNA sequence: TGTGCCAGCAGCTTCTCGGCCCCGACAGCCGGAAACACCATATATTTT. The full variable domain, rest sourced from reference TRBV7-9 and TRBJ1-3, is DTGVSQNPRHKITKRGQNVTFRCDPISEHNRLYWYRQTLGQGPEFLTYFQNEAQLEKSRLLSDRFSAERPKGSFSTLEIQRTEQGDSAMYLCASSFSAPTAGNTIYFGEGSWLTVV.

CDR3 region: CASSLPQGDTQYF. The CDR3 DNA reads as TGCGCCAGCAGCTTGCCTCAGGGAGATACGCAGTATTTT. The chain couples TRBV5-1 to TRBJ2-3, with D perhaps matching TRBD1 (5 bases). Looked up from germline, CDR1 is SGHRS and CDR2 is YFSETQ. V dropped 1 base and J dropped 5 bases, with 8 bases sitting between them. This CDR3 contains 13 residues.

The rearrangement joins TRBV6-5 to TRBJ2-7; 8 bases fit TRBD1. The length of the CDR3 is 14 residues. Trimming removed 6 bases from V and 2 bases from J; junction bases left unmatched: 6. Germline V lookup: CDR1 MNHEY, CDR2 SVGAGI. The CDR3 reads CASSTYRGAYEQYF. CDR3 nucleotides: TGTGCCAGCAGCACCTACAGGGGGGCCTACGAGCAGTACTTC.

The table lists this clonotype with a count of one. The chain joins TRBV7-2 to TRBJ1-2; D possibly corresponds to TRBD1 (6 bases). The V gene lost 1 base and the J gene lost 8 bases, with 14 bases spanning the gap. CDR1 and CDR2 (germline): SGHTA, FQGNSA. The length of the CDR3 is 14 residues. The CDR3 loop reads CASSLGSQGSGYTF. CDR3 nucleotide sequence: TGTGCCAGCAGCTTAGGTTCACAGGGCAGCGGCTACACCTTC.

This chain links TRBV7-2 with TRBJ1-1; D not certain. CDR1 is SGHTA and CDR2 is FQGNSA in the germline V gene. V was pared by 0 bases and J by 0 bases, with 8 bases between. The CDR3 consists of 15 residues. DNA for the CDR3: TGTGCCAGCAGCTTAGCGGTTTCCATGAACACTGAAGCTTTCTTT. Its translation is CASSLAVSMNTEAFF.

V and J are TRBV7-2 and TRBJ1-1, with a possible D match to TRBD1 (5 bases). Trimming removed 1 base at V and 0 bases at J, with 15 bases between. Germline CDR1 SGHTA, CDR2 FQGNSA. This CDR3 is built from 17 residues. The CDR3 region has the DNA TGTGCCAGCAGCTTAGAGAGGTGGAGCAGGGTGAACACTGAAGCTTTCTTT. This codes for CASSLERWSRVNTEAFF.

The chain couples TRBV29-1 to TRBJ2-1; TRBD1 matches at 8 bases. The CDR3 contains 15 residues. The germline CDR1 and CDR2 sequences are SQVTM and ANQGSEA. V gave up 4 bases and J gave up 7 bases; unmatched junction bases: 12. The CDR3 nucleotides are TGCAGCGTTGGTTTTGCCCGAACAGGGGGGAATGAGCAGTTCTTC. It is translated as CSVGFARTGGNEQFF.

This clonotype was counted between two and nine times. V and J are TRBV12-3 or TRBV12-4 and TRBJ2-5; 8 bases match TRBD1. The CDR3 is 16 residues long. V dropped 5 bases and J dropped 1; count of bases not matched to a gene: 9. The CDR3 DNA is TGTGCCAGCAGTCTAGGGGGGACAGGAGGCCAAGAGACCCAGTACTTC. It specifies CASSLGGTGGQETQYF.